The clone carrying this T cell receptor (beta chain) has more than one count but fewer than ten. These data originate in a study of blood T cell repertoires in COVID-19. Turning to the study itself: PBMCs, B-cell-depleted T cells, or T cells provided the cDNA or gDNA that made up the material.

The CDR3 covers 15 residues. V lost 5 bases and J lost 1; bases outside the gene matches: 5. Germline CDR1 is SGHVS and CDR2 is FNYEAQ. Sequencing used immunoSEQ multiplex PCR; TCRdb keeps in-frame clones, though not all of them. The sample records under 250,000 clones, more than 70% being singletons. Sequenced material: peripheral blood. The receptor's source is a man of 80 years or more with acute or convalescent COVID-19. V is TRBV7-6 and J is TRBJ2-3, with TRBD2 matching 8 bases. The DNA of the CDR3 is TGTGCCAGCAGCACCGGTAGCGGGGGCACAGATACGCAGTATTTT. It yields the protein CASSTGSGGTDTQYF.